This TCR beta chain was identified in a study of identical twins. Overall study findings and caveats: Conclusions relied on cross-sectional statistical analysis, not following the same donors.

MiXCR was run by TCRdb on the 5' RACE reads, yielding one entry per CDR3 protein. Of a few hundred thousand distinct CDR3 sequences listed, 8% to 11% were seen once; the top ten hold about 9.1%. Concerning this clonotype itself: The antigen is unknown.

Specimen: memory T cells sorted from blood. The origin of this receptor is a man over 45 in good health.

The CDR3 reads CASSLVSHLNTGELFF. The CDR3 DNA reads as TGTGCCAGCAGCTTAGTTAGCCACCTAAACACCGGGGAGCTGTTTTTT. The chain joins TRBV7-2 to TRBJ2-2; D remains unclear. V was clipped by 1 base and J by 2 bases, with 11 bases between them. CDR3 length equals 16 residues. Germline V gene lookup returns CDR1 SGHTA and CDR2 FQGNSA.